The rows below give T cell receptor beta chains drawn from one sample of a study of shared clonotypes between healthy human individuals. Assay used: immunoSEQ multiplex PCR; TCRdb lists only in-frame clones, some missing. Altogether more than 550,000 clones are present, less than 95% being singletons, with the ten largest covering about a third. Sequenced sample: memory CD8+ T cells from PBMCs. These receptors were obtained from a man younger than 35 in good health. Some clones in this sample may be carry-over from other donors' samples. Both conserved end residues are part of each CDR3. Each record gives: D gene, clone size, V gene, J gene, CDR3 length, CDR3 protein, CDR3 DNA. A D gene is named only where the DNA matches it firmly. Clone size appears in some rows only: once, few, many, or a class for an expanded clone.

TRBD2,-,TRBV28,TRBJ2-7,16,CASSPRSGTPTYEQYF,TGTGCCAGCAGTCCAAGGAGCGGGACCCCAACCTACGAGCAGTACTTC
-,-,TRBV5-6,TRBJ2-7,12,CASSFDSYEQYF,TGTGCCAGCAGCTTTGACAGCTACGAGCAGTACTTC
-,-,TRBV6-6,TRBJ2-2,15,CASRLLGGYTGELFF,TGTGCCAGCAGGCTCCTAGGAGGTTACACCGGGGAGCTGTTTTTT
-,once,TRBV27,TRBJ1-1,15,CASSLSFRAGTEAFF,TGTGCCAGCAGTTTATCCTTCAGGGCGGGCACTGAAGCTTTCTTT
-,once,TRBV5-1,TRBJ1-1,13,CASGFGVSTEAFF,TGCGCCAGCGGATTTGGGGTTTCCACTGAAGCTTTCTTT
-,-,TRBV18,TRBJ2-2,16,CASSPDPGMGTGELFF,TGTGCCAGCTCACCCGATCCAGGGATGGGTACCGGGGAGCTGTTTTTT
-,-,TRBV7-2,TRBJ2-7,14,CASSFPGLDYEQYF,TGTGCCAGCAGCTTCCCGGGACTCGACTACGAGCAGTACTTC
-,many,TRBV2,TRBJ1-2,13,CASSAGPRSGYTF,TGTGCCAGCAGTGCCGGTCCCCGGTCTGGCTACACCTTC
-,-,TRBV28,TRBJ2-1,14,CASSFGGLENEQFF,TGTGCCAGCAGTTTCGGGGGGCTCGAGAATGAGCAGTTCTTC
-,-,TRBV25-1,TRBJ2-5,13,CASSGSVVETQYF,TGTGCCAGCAGTGGGAGCGTAGTAGAGACCCAGTACTTC
-,-,TRBV19,TRBJ2-7,13,CASSHTGSYEQYF,TGTGCCAGTAGTCATACAGGGTCCTACGAGCAGTACTTC
-,-,TRBV14,TRBJ1-2,15,CASSQDLRQDYGYTF,TGTGCCAGCAGCCAAGATCTTCGCCAGGACTATGGCTACACCTTC
-,-,TRBV28,TRBJ2-7,15,CASSLSMLATYEQYF,TGTGCCAGCAGTTTATCGATGCTTGCAACCTACGAGCAGTACTTC
-,-,TRBV12-5,TRBJ2-2,16,CASDIEDDRNTGELFF,TGTGCTAGTGACATTGAGGATGACAGGAACACCGGGGAGCTGTTTTTT
-,-,TRBV10-3,TRBJ1-1,13,CAISDSAWTEAFF,TGTGCCATCAGTGACTCAGCATGGACTGAAGCTTTCTTT
TRBD1,-,TRBV9,TRBJ2-7,15,CASSVTGQGNYEQYF,TGTGCCAGCAGCGTAACGGGACAGGGGAACTACGAGCAGTACTTC
TRBD2,-,TRBV7-3,TRBJ2-1,15,CASSPTSGGYNEQFF,TGTGCCAGCAGCCCCACTAGCGGGGGATACAATGAGCAGTTCTTC
-,-,TRBV28,TRBJ2-1,13,CASSWDRYNEQFF,TGTGCCAGCAGTTGGGACCGCTACAATGAGCAGTTCTTC
TRBD2,-,TRBV4-1,TRBJ2-3,16,CASSQGLAGGTDTQYF,TGCGCCAGCAGCCAAGGACTAGCGGGAGGGACAGATACGCAGTATTTT
TRBD1,-,TRBV19,TRBJ1-4,15,CASSILRDRDEKLFF,TGTGCCAGTAGTATACTCCGGGACAGGGATGAAAAACTGTTTTTT
TRBD1,-,TRBV19,TRBJ1-1,15,CASSIQGGLNTEAFF,TGTGCCAGTAGTATTCAGGGGGGCTTGAACACTGAAGCTTTCTTT
-,-,TRBV5-3,TRBJ2-7,15,CARSLGLRWVVEQYF,TGTGCCAGAAGCCTAGGACTGAGGTGGGTTGTCGAGCAGTACTTC
-,once,TRBV7-9,TRBJ1-3,15,CASSPPVYSGNTIYF,TGTGCCAGCAGCCCCCCGGTGTACTCTGGAAACACCATATATTTT
-,-,TRBV27,TRBJ1-2,14,CASSPRSGARGYTF,TGTGCCAGCAGTCCCCGTTCGGGGGCACGCGGCTACACCTTC
-,once,TRBV19,TRBJ2-7,14,CASSIGDGYYEQYF,TGTGCCAGTAGTATAGGGGACGGATACTACGAGCAGTACTTC
TRBD2,-,TRBV27,TRBJ2-7,15,CASSLGTSGNYEQYF,TGTGCCAGCAGTTTGGGGACTAGCGGGAACTACGAGCAGTACTTC
-,-,TRBV5-6,TRBJ2-4,18,CASSLNSKIALAKNIQYF,TGTGCCAGCAGCTTGAACAGCAAGATAGCTCTAGCCAAAAACATTCAGTACTTC
-,-,TRBV4-1,TRBJ2-1,17,CASSQVISQQGLLFGLF,TGCGCCAGCAGCCAAGTAATATCACAACAGGGTTTGCTCTTCGGGCTCTTC
TRBD1,-,TRBV14,TRBJ2-7,19,CASSQVPRPPGQGLYEQYF,TGTGCCAGCAGCCAAGTCCCCAGACCACCGGGACAGGGGCTCTACGAGCAGTACTTC
TRBD2,once,TRBV15,TRBJ2-7,13,CATQLAGDYEQYF,TGTGCCACCCAACTAGCGGGGGACTACGAGCAGTACTTC
-,-,TRBV11-3,TRBJ2-1,13,CASSEESYNEQFF,TGTGCCAGCAGCGAAGAATCCTACAATGAGCAGTTCTTC
-,-,TRBV9,TRBJ2-7,12,CASSRSDHEQYF,TGTGCCAGCAGCCGTTCGGACCACGAGCAGTACTTC
-,-,TRBV9,TRBJ2-3,12,CASSVTADTQYF,TGTGCCAGCAGCGTCACAGCCGATACGCAGTATTTT
-,few,TRBV5-1,TRBJ1-1,13,CASSRSMNTEAFF,TGCGCCAGCAGCCGTAGCATGAACACTGAAGCTTTCTTT
TRBD1,-,TRBV6-5,TRBJ1-2,12,CASSSYRGGYTF,TGTGCCAGCAGTTCCTACAGGGGCGGCTACACCTTC
-,-,TRBV30,TRBJ2-1,12,CAWSVSGREQFF,TGTGCCTGGAGTGTGTCAGGGCGTGAGCAGTTCTTC
TRBD2,-,TRBV7-9,TRBJ2-2,14,CASSPGLAGEELFF,TGTGCCAGCAGCCCAGGACTAGCGGGGGAGGAGCTGTTTTTT
TRBD2,-,TRBV9,TRBJ2-1,16,CASSLGRGLPVDEQFF,TGTGCCAGCAGCTTAGGGAGGGGACTGCCTGTGGATGAGCAGTTCTTC
-,-,TRBV6-5,TRBJ1-2,14,CASSYMEGVTGYTF,TGTGCCAGCAGTTACATGGAGGGGGTCACTGGCTACACCTTC
-,-,TRBV28,TRBJ2-5,14,CASSSRAGRETQYF,TGTGCCAGCAGTTCCCGGGCGGGCCGGGAGACCCAGTACTTC
-,-,TRBV28,TRBJ1-2,13,CASSLGSNYGYTF,TGTGCCAGCAGCTTGGGGAGTAACTATGGCTACACCTTC
TRBD1,-,TRBV7-6,TRBJ2-1,15,CASSLLSLGQGEQFF,TGTGCCAGCAGCTTACTGTCCCTCGGACAGGGTGAGCAGTTCTTC
-,-,TRBV7-2,TRBJ2-5,14,CASSLSQVGETQYF,TGTGCCAGCAGCTTATCACAGGTGGGAGAGACCCAGTACTTC
-,-,TRBV7-9,TRBJ1-5,12,CASSRSDQPQHF,TGTGCCAGCAGCCGGAGTGATCAGCCCCAGCATTTT
-,-,TRBV27,TRBJ2-7,20,CASSSRPGTPKGEGSYEQYF,TGTGCCAGCAGTTCAAGACCCGGGACTCCTAAAGGTGAAGGCTCCTACGAGCAGTACTTC